These 30 T cell receptor beta chains share one sample of origin, sequenced in a study of Ad26.COV2.S vaccination and SARS-CoV-2 variants. Treatment here: 19 received Ad26.COV2.S at low or high dose, single or two shots; five or six received placebo; per-sample allocation not given. Sample collection was performed on day 63 after the first vaccine or placebo injection. Libraries were prepared by immunoSEQ multiplex PCR; TCRdb keeps only in-frame clonotypes and omits some of them. Among about 330,000 clones, roughly nine tenths were seen once, and the ten largest hold approximately 5.8%. This specimen was peripheral blood, taken in a trial of Ad26.COV2.S vaccine versus placebo. These TCRs come from a person between 18 and 59 years old who received the Ad26.COV2.S COVID-19 vaccine or a placebo.

A note on this clone: The conserved phenylalanine or tryptophan normally closing the CDR3 is absent here, so this likely arose from a read error. The limits of the CDR3 on the DNA are not certain, so only TCRdb's listed CDR3 is given. This rearrangement joins TRBV12-3 or TRBV12-4 to TRBJ1-1. Termini included, the CDR3 measures 11 amino acids. This CDR3 is CASSLGTSLNL.

The sample holds one count of this clone. The chain couples TRBV24-1 to TRBJ2-3; D is unresolved. Germline CDR1 reads KGHDR; CDR2 reads SFDVKD. V was shortened by 5 bases and J by 0 bases, with 5 bases between the two germline ends. The CDR3 length is 13 residues. The CDR3 here is CATSAHSTDTQYF. The DNA of the CDR3 is TGTGCCACCAGTGCGCACAGCACAGATACGCAGTATTTT.

This chain connects TRBV19 to TRBJ1-3; D perhaps matches TRBD1 (5 bases). The germline CDR1 and CDR2 sequences are LNHDA and SQIVND (reference sequence). This CDR3 region has 18 residues. Trimming cost V 5 bases and J 0 bases, with 20 bases left between them. For the CDR3, the DNA is TGTGCCAGTAGTTCGTCCCGGGGGGGGTCCGCCTCTGGAAACACCATATATTTT. Translating gives CASSSSRGGSASGNTIYF.

This rearrangement joins TRBV2 to TRBJ1-1; unclear D gene. The CDR3 totals 11 residues. Looked up from germline, CDR1 is SNHLY and CDR2 is FYNNEI. V was trimmed by 4 bases and J by 11 bases, leaving 11 bases between them. CDR3 DNA sequence: TGTGCCAGCAGTGCCTTGGTTGAGGCTTTCTTT. Its protein product is CASSALVEAFF.

The chain is built from TRBV5-1 and TRBJ2-7; 8 nucleotides match TRBD1. The trim removed 4 bases at V and 4 bases at J, leaving 1 base unmatched. The CDR3 covers 12 residues. CDR1 and CDR2 (germline): SGHRS, YFSETQ. For the CDR3, the DNA is TGCGCCAGCAGCCGGGACAGGTACGAGCAGTACTTC. This encodes CASSRDRYEQYF.

This chain connects TRBV19 to TRBJ2-2; TRBD2 matches 10 bases. Germline trimming cut 4 bases from V and 4 bases from J; bases unmatched to any gene: 3. Germline V gene data show CDR1 as LNHDA and CDR2 as SQIVND (reference sequence). There are 15 residues in the CDR3. This chain's CDR3 is CASSRASGGTGELFF. CDR3 nucleotides: TGTGCCAGTAGTAGGGCTAGCGGGGGCACCGGGGAGCTGTTTTTT.

This chain connects TRBV7-9 to TRBJ2-7; 8 nucleotides line up with TRBD1. The junction had 6 bases not matched to a gene; V was cut back by 5 bases and J by 6 bases. The CDR3 loop spans 13 amino acids. Per the germline V gene, CDR1 is SEHNR and CDR2 is FQNEAQ (reference sequence). The CDR3 coding sequence is TGTGCCAGCAGCCGGGACAGGATAGGCGAGCAGTACTTC. This encodes CASSRDRIGEQYF.

The J gene is TRBJ2-7, the V gene TRBV7-2; D gene ambiguous. This CDR3 spans 14 amino acids. Trimming shortened V by 5 bases and J by 4 bases, and 15 bases separated the two germline ends. Germline loops: CDR1 SGHTA, CDR2 FQGNSA. CDR3: CASSRPNVRYEQYF. CDR3 DNA sequence: TGTGCCAGCAGCCGGCCAAACGTCAGGTACGAGCAGTACTTC.

This clone was detected once. The V gene is TRBV3-1 (or the pseudogene TRBV3-2), the J gene TRBJ1-4; D is undetermined. V dropped 1 base and J dropped 8 bases, with 5 bases sitting between them. CDR3 length equals 12 residues. Germline V gene data show CDR1 as LGHDT and CDR2 as YNNKEL (reference sequence). The CDR3 DNA reads TGTGCCAGCAGCCAAGTGGACGAAAAACTGTTTTTT. It specifies CASSQVDEKLFF.

The chain recombines TRBV27 with TRBJ2-1; no clear D. The CDR3 spans 17 residues. Germline V lookup: CDR1 MNHEY, CDR2 SMNVEV (reference sequence). Trimming stripped 5 bases from V and 5 bases from J, with 22 bases between. The CDR3 DNA reads TGTGCCAGCAGTGACGATGTGGTTCTGCCACCAGACAATGAGCAGTTCTTC. It specifies CASSDDVVLPPDNEQFF.

The rearrangement links TRBV7-8 to TRBJ1-1; D ambiguous. V lost 1 base and J lost 1, with 10 bases in between. The germline gives CDR1 SGHVS, CDR2 FQNEAQ. This CDR3 region has 15 residues. CDR3 nucleotides: TGTGCCAGCAGCTTAGTATACGGTGGGAACACTGAAGCTTTCTTT. This encodes CASSLVYGGNTEAFF.

V gene TRBV5-6 combines with J gene TRBJ2-7; D gene unclear. V gave up 0 bases and J gave up 6 bases, with 4 bases separating them. CDR1 is SGHDT, CDR2 YYEEEE, per germline. The CDR3 consists of 11 residues. CDR3: CASSLESEQYF. The CDR3 bases are TGTGCCAGCAGCTTGGAAAGCGAGCAGTACTTC.

A word on this clone: At one end the junction does not follow the germline gene, possibly because of a read error. The rearrangement joins TRBV3-1 (or the pseudogene TRBV3-2) to TRBJ1-2; D is unclear. This CDR3 comprises 14 residues. Looked up from germline, CDR1 is LGHDT and CDR2 is YNNKEL (reference sequence). CDR3 nucleotides: TGTGCCAGCACCCAAACGGGAGTAGGGTATGGCTACACCTTC. This encodes CASTQTGVGYGYTF.

With respect to this clone: A junction end diverges from the germline sequence, so it may reflect a read error. The chain is built from TRBV14 and TRBJ1-1; D not resolved. CDR3 size: 14 residues. Germline values: CDR1 SGHDN, CDR2 FVKESK. This chain's CDR3 is CASSQVYMNTEAFF. The DNA for the CDR3 is TGTGCCAGCAGTCAAGTGTACATGAACACTGAAGCTTTCTTT.

V gene TRBV29-1 combines with J gene TRBJ1-1; D is ambiguous. CDR1 SQVTM and CDR2 ANQGSEA come from the germline V gene. The CDR3 has 10 residues. V was pared by 0 bases and J by 10 bases, with 6 bases between. CDR3 loop: CSVEERRAFF. CDR3 in DNA: TGCAGCGTTGAAGAGCGTCGAGCTTTCTTT.

This clone was counted a few times. The chain carries TRBV15 and TRBJ1-5; 7 bases align to TRBD1. Germline trimming cut 1 base from V and 3 bases from J; bases unmatched to any gene: 3. The V gene's germline CDR1 is LNHNV and CDR2 YYDKDF (reference sequence). The CDR3 consists of 15 residues. CDR3 amino acids: CATSRAGQVNQPQHF. The CDR3 DNA sequence: TGTGCCACCAGCAGAGCCGGACAGGTCAATCAGCCCCAGCATTTT.

V is TRBV6-2 or TRBV6-3 and J is TRBJ1-1; D perhaps matches TRBD1 (5 bases). The CDR3 length is 18 residues. V lost 0 bases to trimming and J lost 2 bases, with 19 bases between them. Germline loops: CDR1 MNHEY, CDR2 SVGEGT. The CDR3 sequence: CASSYSLRGEGPNTEAFF. DNA for the CDR3: TGTGCCAGCAGTTACTCGCTCCGGGGCGAAGGCCCTAACACTGAAGCTTTCTTT.

The genes are TRBV14 and TRBJ1-1, with 8 nucleotides matching TRBD1. CDR1 and CDR2 from the germline V gene are SGHDN and FVKESK. This CDR3 contains 16 residues. V trimming: 0 bases; J trimming: 5 bases; junction bases outside the gene matches: 8. This CDR3 reads CASSQDLWTGRTEAFF. Written as DNA, the CDR3 is TGTGCCAGCAGCCAAGATCTTTGGACAGGGAGGACTGAAGCTTTCTTT.

This rearrangement joins TRBV7-8 to TRBJ1-1; D gene uncertain. The germline V gene has CDR1 SGHVS and CDR2 FQNEAQ. Trimming pared 5 bases from V and 4 bases from J, leaving 11 bases between. The CDR3 has 13 amino acids. The CDR3 sequence: CASSLNPGTEAFF. CDR3 nucleotides: TGTGCCAGCAGCCTGAACCCGGGCACTGAAGCTTTCTTT.

The gene calls are TRBV18 and TRBJ2-7, with D possibly matching TRBD1 (6 bases). The CDR3 totals 13 residues. Looked up from germline, CDR1 is KGHSH and CDR2 is LQKENI. Trimming pared 5 bases from V and 1 base from J, leaving 9 bases between. CDR3 residues: CASSTQGSYEQYF. Written as DNA, the CDR3 is TGTGCCAGCTCAACACAGGGTTCCTACGAGCAGTACTTC.

This clone was detected once. The chain couples TRBV4-3 to TRBJ2-3; 8 positions match TRBD2. The trim removed 0 bases at V and 4 bases at J, leaving 6 bases unmatched. CDR3 length: 16 amino acids. Germline V gene sequence: CDR1 LGHNA, CDR2 YSLEER. The CDR3 sequence: CASSQDPGGKADTQYF. As DNA, the CDR3 is TGCGCCAGCAGCCAAGATCCGGGGGGGAAGGCAGATACGCAGTATTTT.

The chain is built from TRBV20-1 and TRBJ1-1; no firm D call. The length of the CDR3 is 11 residues. The V and J ends lost 4 bases and 6 bases respectively, with 9 bases between them. Germline V gene data show CDR1 as DFQATT and CDR2 as SNEGSKA (reference sequence). The CDR3 reads CSATLKPEAFF. The CDR3, as DNA: TGCAGTGCTACCCTCAAACCTGAAGCTTTCTTT.

This chain connects TRBV6-6 to TRBJ1-1; D is ambiguous. Trimming took off 2 bases at V and 4 bases at J, with 2 bases between the two ends. Germline lookup yields CDR1 MNHNY and CDR2 SVGAGI (reference sequence). CDR3 length: 11 amino acids. CDR3 sequence: CASSYGTEAFF. The CDR3, as DNA: TGTGCCAGCAGTTACGGCACTGAAGCTTTCTTT.

CDR3 in amino acids: CASSEQETQYF. The CDR3, as DNA: TGTGCCAGCAGTGAACAAGAGACCCAGTACTTC. The V call is TRBV6-1, the J call TRBJ2-5; D remains unclear. This CDR3 contains 11 residues. CDR1 and CDR2 (germline): MNHNS, SASEGT. Trimming cost V 2 bases and J 2 bases, with 0 bases left between them.

The rearrangement uses TRBV6-4 and TRBJ2-3; TRBD2 agrees at 8 bases. The germline V gene encodes CDR1 MRHNA and CDR2 SNTAGT. The CDR3 totals 15 residues. Trimming took 6 bases from V and 2 from J; bases not matched to a gene: 7. CDR3 protein: CASSLIGLATDTQYF. In DNA, the CDR3 is TGTGCCAGCAGCCTGATAGGACTAGCCACAGATACGCAGTATTTT.

Only one count was recorded for this clone. This chain connects TRBV19 to TRBJ1-2, with 10 bases lining up with TRBD1. This CDR3 region has 13 residues. Germline CDR1 is LNHDA and CDR2 is SQIVND (reference sequence). V lost 10 bases, J lost 3 bases, and 5 bases stayed unmatched. The CDR3 DNA is TGTGCCACTTCGGACAGGGGGTACTATGGCTACACCTTC. Amino acid sequence: CATSDRGYYGYTF.

Of note for this clone: A junction end diverges from the germline sequence, so it may reflect a read error. The V gene is TRBV7-9, the J gene TRBJ1-6, with 9 positions matching TRBD1. The CDR3 runs to 16 residues. Germline values: CDR1 SEHNR, CDR2 FQNEAQ (reference sequence). Written as DNA, the CDR3 is TGTGCCAGCAGCCCGGGGACAGGGATTTATAATTCTCCCCTCCACTTT. Its protein is CASSPGTGIYNSPLHF.

The rearrangement uses TRBV5-4 and TRBJ2-7, with 8 bases matching TRBD2. The V segment lost 5 bases and the J segment 0 bases; nucleotides outside the gene matches: 4. CDR1 is SGHNT and CDR2 is YYREEE in the germline V gene (reference sequence). There are 14 residues in the CDR3. CDR3 in DNA: TGTGCCAGCAGTCTAACTAGCGGCTCCTACGAGCAGTACGTC. This sequence encodes CASSLTSGSYEQYV.

The rearrangement links TRBV23-1 to TRBJ1-6, with D possibly matching TRBD1 (6 bases). TRBV23-1 is annotated as an ORF whose role is uncertain. The CDR3 runs to 19 residues. Trimming stripped 0 bases from V and 10 bases from J, with 25 bases between. In nucleotides, the CDR3 is TGCGCCAGCAGTCAATCCCCCCCGGGGAGACCTTTTAGGGGGTCACCCCTCCACTTT. Protein: CASSQSPPGRPFRGSPLHF.

The chain is built from TRBV5-4 and TRBJ2-2; D unresolved. The V gene lost 2 bases and the J gene lost 3 bases, with 5 bases spanning the gap. The CDR3 loop spans 13 amino acids. Germline V gives CDR1 SGHNT, CDR2 YYREEE (reference sequence). CDR3 loop: CASSLGYTGELFF. The DNA of the CDR3 is TGTGCCAGCAGCTTAGGGTACACCGGGGAGCTGTTTTTT.